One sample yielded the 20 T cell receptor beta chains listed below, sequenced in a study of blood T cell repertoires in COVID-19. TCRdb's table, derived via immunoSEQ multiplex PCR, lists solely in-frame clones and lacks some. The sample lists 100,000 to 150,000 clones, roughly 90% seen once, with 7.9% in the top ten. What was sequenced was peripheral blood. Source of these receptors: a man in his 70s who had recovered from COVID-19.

CDR3 sequence: CASSPRGLQGYGYTF. The DNA for the CDR3 is TGTGCCAGCTCACCGCGAGGGTTACAGGGCTATGGCTACACCTTC. V and J are TRBV18 and TRBJ1-2, with D possibly TRBD1 on 6 matching bases. V gave up 3 bases and J gave up 4 bases, with 15 bases separating them. The germline CDR1 and CDR2 sequences are KGHSH and LQKENI. The CDR3 extends over 15 amino acids.

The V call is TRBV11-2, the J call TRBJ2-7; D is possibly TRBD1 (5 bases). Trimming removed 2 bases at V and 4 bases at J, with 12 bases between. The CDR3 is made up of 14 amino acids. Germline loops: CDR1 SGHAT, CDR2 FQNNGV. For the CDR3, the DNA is TGTGCCAGCAGCTTACCAGGGAAAGGATACGAGCAGTACTTC. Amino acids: CASSLPGKGYEQYF. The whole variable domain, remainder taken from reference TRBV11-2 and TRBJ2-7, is EAGVAQSPRYKIIEKRQSVAFWCNPISGHATLYWYQQILGQGPKLLIQFQNNGVVDDSQLPKDRFSAERLKGVDSTLKIQPAKLEDSAVYLCASSLPGKGYEQYFGPGTRLTVT.

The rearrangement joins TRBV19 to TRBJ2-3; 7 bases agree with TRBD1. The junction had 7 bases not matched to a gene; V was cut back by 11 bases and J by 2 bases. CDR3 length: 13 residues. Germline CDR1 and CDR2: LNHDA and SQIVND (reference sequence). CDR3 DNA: TGTGCCGTTCTGGGACAGAACACAGATACGCAGTATTTT. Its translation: CAVLGQNTDTQYF.

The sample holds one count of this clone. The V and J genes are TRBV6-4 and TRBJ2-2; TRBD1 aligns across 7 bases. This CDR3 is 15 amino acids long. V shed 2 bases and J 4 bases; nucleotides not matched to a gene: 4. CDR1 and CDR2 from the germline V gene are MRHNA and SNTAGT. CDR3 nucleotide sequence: TGTGCCAGCAGTGACCAGCCAGGGGGCACCGGGGAGCTGTTTTTT. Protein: CASSDQPGGTGELFF.

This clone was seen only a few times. CDR3 in amino acids: CASSSSGYTGELFF. CDR3 nucleotide sequence: TGTGCCAGCAGTTCTTCAGGGTACACCGGGGAGCTGTTTTTT. This chain connects TRBV3-1 (or the pseudogene TRBV3-2) to TRBJ2-2; the D gene is possibly TRBD1 (5 bases). The CDR3 covers 14 residues. The V gene's germline CDR1 is LGHDT and CDR2 YNNKEL (reference sequence). V was cut by 6 bases and J by 3 bases, with 11 bases left in between.

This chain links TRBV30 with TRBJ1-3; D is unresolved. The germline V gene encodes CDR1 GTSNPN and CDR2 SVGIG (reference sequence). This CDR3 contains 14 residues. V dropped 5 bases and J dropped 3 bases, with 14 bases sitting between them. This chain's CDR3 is CAWCPGIYGNTIYF. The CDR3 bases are TGTGCCTGGTGCCCGGGGATATATGGAAACACCATATATTTT.

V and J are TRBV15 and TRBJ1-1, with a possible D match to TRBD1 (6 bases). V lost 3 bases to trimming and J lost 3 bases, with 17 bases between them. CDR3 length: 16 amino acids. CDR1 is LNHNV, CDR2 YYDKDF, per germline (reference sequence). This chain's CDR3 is CATSSTGGGRYTEAFF. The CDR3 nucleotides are TGTGCCACCAGCAGTACGGGGGGCGGTCGGTACACTGAAGCTTTCTTT. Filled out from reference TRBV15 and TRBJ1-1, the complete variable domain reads DAMVIQNPRYQVTQFGKPVTLSCSQTLNHNVMYWYQQKSSQAPKLLFHYYDKDFNNEADTPDNFQSRRPNTSFCFLDIRSPGLGDTAMYLCATSSTGGGRYTEAFFGQGTRLTVV.

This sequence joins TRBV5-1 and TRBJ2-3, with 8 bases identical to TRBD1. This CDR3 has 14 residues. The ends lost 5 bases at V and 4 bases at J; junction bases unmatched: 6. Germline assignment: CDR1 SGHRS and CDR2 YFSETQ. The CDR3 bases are TGCGCCAGCAGGGACCCACAGGGGGCAGATACGCAGTATTTT. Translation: CASRDPQGADTQYF.

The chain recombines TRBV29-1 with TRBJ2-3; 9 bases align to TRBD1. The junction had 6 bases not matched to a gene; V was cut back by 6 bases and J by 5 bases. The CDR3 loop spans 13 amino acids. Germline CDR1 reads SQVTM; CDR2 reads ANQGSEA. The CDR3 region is CSVPGQGGDTQYF. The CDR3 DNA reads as TGCAGCGTCCCGGGACAGGGTGGAGATACGCAGTATTTT.

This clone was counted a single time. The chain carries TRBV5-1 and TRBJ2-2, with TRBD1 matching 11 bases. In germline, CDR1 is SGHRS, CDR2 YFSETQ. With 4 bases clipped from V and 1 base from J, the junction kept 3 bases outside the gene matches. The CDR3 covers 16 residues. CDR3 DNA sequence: TGCGCCAGCAGCCCGGACAGGGGGCAGAACACCGGGGAGCTGTTTTTT. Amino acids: CASSPDRGQNTGELFF.

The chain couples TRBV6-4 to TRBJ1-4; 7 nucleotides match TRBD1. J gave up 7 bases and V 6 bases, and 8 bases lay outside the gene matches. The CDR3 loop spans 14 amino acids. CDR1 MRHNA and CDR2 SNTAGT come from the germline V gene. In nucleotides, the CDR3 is TGTGCCAGCAGCCCCGACAGGGATTCTGAAAAACTGTTTTTT. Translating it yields CASSPDRDSEKLFF.

In DNA, the CDR3 is TGTGCCAGCAGCCCAACTCCTTGGTCCAACGAGCAGTACTTC. Its translation: CASSPTPWSNEQYF. The genes are TRBV9 and TRBJ2-7; D is uncertain. Germline CDR1 is SGDLS and CDR2 is YYNGEE. This CDR3 has 14 residues. The V end was cut by 4 bases, the J end by 5 bases, with 16 bases between. The complete variable domain, with remaining parts taken from reference TRBV9 and TRBJ2-7, reads DSGVTQTPKHLITATGQRVTLRCSPRSGDLSVYWYQQSLDQGLQFLIQYYNGEERAKGNILERFSAQQFPDLHSELNLSSLELGDSALYFCASSPTPWSNEQYFGPGTRLTVT.

CDR3: CASSLLGGPTEAFF. The CDR3 bases are TGTGCCAGCAGCTTATTGGGGGGTCCCACTGAAGCTTTCTTT. The V and J genes are TRBV11-2 and TRBJ1-1; maybe TRBD1 (5 bases). The CDR3 is made up of 14 amino acids. The germline V and J ends were trimmed by 2 bases and 4 bases, with 11 bases remaining between them. Germline CDR1 is SGHAT and CDR2 is FQNNGV.

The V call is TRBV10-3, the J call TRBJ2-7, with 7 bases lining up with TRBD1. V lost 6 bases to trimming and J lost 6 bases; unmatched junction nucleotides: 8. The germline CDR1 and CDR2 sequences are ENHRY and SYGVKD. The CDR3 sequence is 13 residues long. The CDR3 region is CAISRDSQREQYF. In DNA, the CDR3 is TGTGCCATCAGCCGGGACAGCCAGCGCGAGCAGTACTTC.

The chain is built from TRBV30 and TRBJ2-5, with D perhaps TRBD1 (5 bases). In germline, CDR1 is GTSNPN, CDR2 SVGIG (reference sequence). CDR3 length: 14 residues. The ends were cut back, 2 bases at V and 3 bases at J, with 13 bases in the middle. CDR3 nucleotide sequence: TGTGCCTGGAGTCTATCGGCGACAGAAGAGACCCAGTACTTC. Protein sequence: CAWSLSATEETQYF.

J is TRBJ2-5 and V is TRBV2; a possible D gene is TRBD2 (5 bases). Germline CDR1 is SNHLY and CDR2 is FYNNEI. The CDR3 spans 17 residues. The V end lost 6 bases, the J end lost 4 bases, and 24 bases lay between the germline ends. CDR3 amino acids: CASRSGVGGSFPETQYF. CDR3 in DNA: TGTGCCAGCAGATCCGGGGTAGGCGGGTCCTTCCCAGAGACCCAGTACTTC.

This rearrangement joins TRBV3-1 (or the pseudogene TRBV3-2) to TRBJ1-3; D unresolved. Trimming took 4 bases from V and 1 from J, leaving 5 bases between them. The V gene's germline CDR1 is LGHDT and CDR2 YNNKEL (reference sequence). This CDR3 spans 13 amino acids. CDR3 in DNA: TGTGCCAGCAGCCGAGGGTCTGGAAACACCATATATTTT. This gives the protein CASSRGSGNTIYF.

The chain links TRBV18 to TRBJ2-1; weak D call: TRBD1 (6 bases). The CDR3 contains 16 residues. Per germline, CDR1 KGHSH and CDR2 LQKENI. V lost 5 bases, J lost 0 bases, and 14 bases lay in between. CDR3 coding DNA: TGTGCCAGCTCAGCCTCAGGGGTAAGCTCCTACAATGAGCAGTTCTTC. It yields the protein CASSASGVSSYNEQFF. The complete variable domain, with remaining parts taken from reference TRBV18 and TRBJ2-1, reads NAGVMQNPRHLVRRRGQEARLRCSPMKGHSHVYWYRQLPEEGLKFMVYLQKENIIDESGMPKERFSAEFPKEGPSILRIQQVVRGDSAAYFCASSASGVSSYNEQFFGPGTRLTVL.

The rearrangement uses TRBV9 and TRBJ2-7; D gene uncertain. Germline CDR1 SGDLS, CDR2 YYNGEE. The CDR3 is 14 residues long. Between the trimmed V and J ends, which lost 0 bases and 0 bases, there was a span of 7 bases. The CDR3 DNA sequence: TGTGCCAGCAGCGTAGTGGCCAGCTCCTACGAGCAGTACTTC. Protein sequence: CASSVVASSYEQYF.

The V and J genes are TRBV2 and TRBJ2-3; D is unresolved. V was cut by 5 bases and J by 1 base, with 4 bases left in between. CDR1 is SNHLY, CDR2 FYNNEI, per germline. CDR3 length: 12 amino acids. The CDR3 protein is CASSPGTDTQYF. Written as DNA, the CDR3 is TGTGCCAGCAGTCCAGGCACAGATACGCAGTATTTT.